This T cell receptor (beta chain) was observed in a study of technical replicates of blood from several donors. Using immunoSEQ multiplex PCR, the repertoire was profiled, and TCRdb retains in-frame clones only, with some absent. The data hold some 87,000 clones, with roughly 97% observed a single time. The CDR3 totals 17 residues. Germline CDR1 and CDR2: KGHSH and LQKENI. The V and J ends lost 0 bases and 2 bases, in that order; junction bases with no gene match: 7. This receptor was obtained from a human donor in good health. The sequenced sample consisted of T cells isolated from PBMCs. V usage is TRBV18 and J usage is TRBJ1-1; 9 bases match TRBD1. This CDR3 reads CASSPPWGQGRNTEAFF. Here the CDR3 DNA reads TGTGCCAGCTCACCACCGTGGGGACAGGGCCGAAACACTGAAGCTTTCTTT.